The source of this T cell receptor beta chain is a study of blood T cell repertoires in COVID-19. TCRdb's table, derived via immunoSEQ multiplex PCR, lists solely in-frame clones and lacks some. The table lists tens of thousands of clones, less than 90% of them singletons. CDR1 is MNHEY, CDR2 SMNVEV, per germline (reference sequence). CDR3 size: 14 residues. Trimming took 5 bases from V and 2 from J; bases not matched to a gene: 2. This chain uses TRBV27 with TRBJ1-2, with 10 bases matching TRBD1. The receptor was derived from a human donor in a cohort sampled during active COVID-19. Material for sequencing was peripheral blood. CDR3 residues: CASSMGQGNYGYTF. The CDR3, as DNA: TGTGCCAGCAGTATGGGACAGGGGAACTATGGCTACACCTTC.